The 29 T cell receptor beta chains in this list originate from one sample, sequenced in a study of regulatory T cells in long-lasting Graves disease. Stated time point: newly diagnosed GD, antithyroid drugs for less than 3 months. The TCR library used RNA extracted from PBMCs. Library construction for TCR beta used iRepertoire HTBI primers and Arm-PCR of CDR3 regions. TCRdb reanalysed the multiplex PCR reads using MiXCR and keeps one entry per CDR3 protein. The sample has around 450,000 distinct CDR3 sequences; about 16% are singletons. These data were also reused for a study on T cells in Graves' hyperthyroidism and ophthalmopathy.

The sequences come from peripheral blood mononuclear cells (PBMCs), collected at new diagnosis, from a patient treated with antithyroid drugs. The source of these receptors is a woman younger than 45 with Graves disease.

CDR3 bases: TGTGCCAGCAGGCCACTAGCGGGAGCGATAGAGACCCAGTACTTC. Translation gives CASRPLAGAIETQYF. The chain is built from TRBV28 and TRBJ2-5; 11 bases fit TRBD2. J was trimmed by 4 bases and V by 6 bases; bases with no gene match: 7. Germline CDR1 is MDHEN and CDR2 is SYDVKM. The CDR3 has 15 residues.

This clonotype was counted at least ten times. The chain couples TRBV30 to TRBJ1-1; maybe TRBD1 (6 bases). The CDR3 extends over 13 amino acids. Trimming left V 8 bases short and J 3 bases short, with 16 bases between. The V gene's germline CDR1 is GTSNPN and CDR2 SVGIG (reference sequence). The CDR3 reads CALGTLTYTEAFF. The CDR3 nucleotides are TGTGCCCTAGGGACACTGACGTACACTGAAGCTTTCTTT.

This clonotype was seen ten or more times. V and J are TRBV6-1 and TRBJ2-3; 10 bases line up with TRBD2. Per the germline V gene, CDR1 is MNHNS and CDR2 is SASEGT. J lost 5 bases, V lost 2 bases, and 4 bases had no gene match. The CDR3 contains 15 residues. The CDR3 nucleotides are TGTGCCAGCAGTGAACTAGCGGGAGAGCAAGATACGCAGTATTTT. This codes for CASSELAGEQDTQYF.

A note on this clonotype: Possible read error: a much larger clone is one base away. The CDR3 DNA reads TGTGCCAGCATCCGAGGAGCGGGGATAGGGTTCGATGAGCAGCTCTTC. Its translation is CASIRGAGIGFDEQLF. This chain joins TRBV7-6 and TRBJ2-1, with 7 bases lining up with TRBD2. This CDR3 is 16 amino acids long. CDR1 SGHVS and CDR2 FNYEAQ come from the germline V gene.

This sequence joins TRBV7-9 and TRBJ2-2; no clear D gene. V gave up 3 bases and J gave up 6 bases, with 5 bases separating them. CDR1 is SEHNR, CDR2 FQNEAQ, per germline (reference sequence). The CDR3 contains 12 residues. CDR3 region: CASSFSSGELFF. CDR3 in DNA: TGTGCCAGCAGCTTTTCTTCCGGGGAGCTGTTTTTT.

This clonotype occurred many times. V gene TRBV13 combines with J gene TRBJ2-1, with a tentative D call TRBD2 (5 bases). The germline V gene has CDR1 PRHDT and CDR2 FYEKMQ (reference sequence). The CDR3 contains 13 residues. Trimming shortened V by 3 bases and J by 8 bases, and 11 bases separated the two germline ends. CDR3 DNA: TGTGCCAGCAGCTTGGCGGGTGGGTATGAGCAGTTCTTC. It encodes CASSLAGGYEQFF. Full variable domain (outside the CDR3, taken from reference TRBV13 and TRBJ2-1): AAGVIQSPRHLIKEKRETATLKCYPIPRHDTVYWYQQGPGQDPQFLISFYEKMQSDKGSIPDRFSAQQFSDYHSELNMSSLELGDSALYFCASSLAGGYEQFFGPGTRLTVL.

This clonotype was counted ten times or more. The chain carries TRBV7-9 and TRBJ1-4, with D unclear. CDR1 and CDR2 (germline): SEHNR, FQNEAQ (reference sequence). This CDR3 spans 16 amino acids. The V end was cut by 1 base, the J end by 5 bases, with 14 bases between. The CDR3 loop reads CASSLGSEPLNEKLFF. The DNA of the CDR3 is TGTGCCAGCAGCTTAGGGTCCGAGCCCCTGAATGAAAAACTGTTTTTT.

This clonotype was detected ten times or more. This chain uses TRBV27 with TRBJ2-7, with 7 bases identical to TRBD2. This CDR3 region has 16 residues. V lost 4 bases, J lost 2 bases, and 11 bases stayed unmatched. CDR1 and CDR2 (germline): MNHEY, SMNVEV (reference sequence). The CDR3 loop reads CASSYWAASGPYEQYF. In DNA form, the CDR3 reads TGTGCCAGCAGTTATTGGGCTGCTAGCGGTCCCTACGAGCAGTACTTC.

This chain joins TRBV2 and TRBJ2-1; 9 bases map to TRBD1. The CDR3 is 14 amino acids. Germline V gene lookup returns CDR1 SNHLY and CDR2 FYNNEI. V was pared by 4 bases and J by 3 bases, with 1 base of the junction left unmatched. CDR3 loop: CASSGDRDYNEQFF. CDR3 sequence (DNA): TGTGCCAGCAGTGGGGACAGGGACTACAATGAGCAGTTCTTC.

The V and J genes are TRBV14 and TRBJ1-1, with 11 positions matching TRBD1. The germline V gene encodes CDR1 SGHDN and CDR2 FVKESK. V lost 2 bases to trimming and J lost 4 bases; unmatched junction nucleotides: 3. CDR3 length: 15 residues. CDR3 nucleotides: TGTGCCAGCAGCCAATTAGGGACAGGGGGCACTGAAGCTTTCTTT. Translating gives CASSQLGTGGTEAFF.

This clonotype was counted at least ten times. The chain has TRBV30 and TRBJ2-7, with D tentatively TRBD1 (6 bases). This CDR3 has 14 residues. Trimming shortened V by 4 bases and J by 0 bases, and 13 bases separated the two germline ends. Per germline, CDR1 GTSNPN and CDR2 SVGIG (reference sequence). CDR3 sequence: CAWNQGGRSYEQYF. CDR3 sequence (DNA): TGTGCCTGGAATCAAGGGGGTCGCTCCTACGAGCAGTACTTC. The full variable domain, with the rest looked up from reference TRBV30 and TRBJ2-7, is SQTIHQWPATLVQPVGSPLSLECTVEGTSNPNLYWYRQAAGRGLQLLFYSVGIGQISSEVPQNLSASRPQDRQFILSSKKLLLSDSGFYLCAWNQGGRSYEQYFGPGTRLTVT.

This clonotype was counted many times. This chain uses TRBV10-2 with TRBJ1-5, with a weak D call TRBD1 (5 bases). CDR1 and CDR2 (germline): WSHSY, SAAADI. The CDR3 is made up of 15 amino acids. Trimming shortened V by 6 bases and J by 1 base, and 13 bases separated the two germline ends. The CDR3 is CASRADRISNQPQHF. The CDR3 DNA sequence: TGCGCCAGCAGAGCTGACAGAATCAGCAATCAGCCCCAGCATTTT.

Ten or more counts support this clonotype. The rearrangement links TRBV6-9 to TRBJ1-5; 7 nucleotides agree with TRBD1. CDR1 and CDR2 (germline): MNHGY, SVAAGI. The CDR3 sequence is 19 residues long. The ends lost 3 bases at V and 0 bases at J; junction bases unmatched: 14. For the CDR3, the DNA is TGTGCCAGCAGTTACCCACCAATGACAGGGAGAAATAGCAATCAGCCCCAGCATTTT. Translation: CASSYPPMTGRNSNQPQHF.

The CDR3 here is CASSSRTNQPQHF. The DNA for the CDR3 is TGTGCCAGCAGTAGTCGGACAAATCAGCCCCAGCATTTT. The genes are TRBV27 and TRBJ1-5; a possible D gene is TRBD1 (5 bases). Looked up from germline, CDR1 is MNHEY and CDR2 is SMNVEV (reference sequence). This CDR3 spans 13 amino acids. The V gene lost 5 bases and the J gene lost 4 bases, with 9 bases spanning the gap.

This clonotype was seen repeatedly, ten times or more. The chain couples TRBV2 to TRBJ2-2, with 10 bases aligning to TRBD2. The germline V gene encodes CDR1 SNHLY and CDR2 FYNNEI. The CDR3 is made up of 15 amino acids. The J segment lost 3 bases and the V segment lost 6 bases, leaving 4 bases of the junction unmatched. The CDR3 here is CASSGTSDDTGELFF. DNA for the CDR3: TGTGCCAGCAGCGGGACTAGCGACGACACCGGGGAGCTGTTTTTT.

Details on this clonotype: The CDR3 does not end in the conserved phenylalanine or tryptophan, so this is likely a read error. This sequence joins TRBV29-1 and TRBJ2-3; D not resolved. This CDR3 has 16 residues. Germline V CDR1 and CDR2: SQVTM, ANQGSEA. The germline V and J ends were trimmed by 4 bases and 9 bases, with 26 bases remaining between them. This chain's CDR3 is CSVAPARRATAATQYL. The DNA for the CDR3 is TGCAGCGTTGCACCAGCGAGACGCGCCACGGCGGCCACGCAGTATCTT.

The gene calls are TRBV29-1 and TRBJ2-7; 7 nucleotides align to TRBD1. Trimming took 1 base from V and 5 from J; bases not matched to a gene: 5. The CDR3 is 13 amino acids. Germline V gene lookup returns CDR1 SQVTM and CDR2 ANQGSEA. The CDR3 sequence: CSVEVLQGNEQYF. CDR3 sequence (DNA): TGCAGCGTTGAAGTACTACAGGGGAACGAGCAGTACTTC.

This clonotype was picked up a small number of times. V and J are TRBV19 and TRBJ1-5, with a weak D call TRBD1 (6 bases). The germline V and J ends were trimmed by 3 bases and 1 base, with 22 bases remaining between them. This CDR3 region has 19 residues. Germline loops: CDR1 LNHDA, CDR2 SQIVND (reference sequence). The CDR3 protein is CASSIASARGVRSNQPQHF. The CDR3 DNA is TGTGCCAGTAGTATCGCGTCTGCCAGGGGTGTTAGAAGCAATCAGCCCCAGCATTTT.

This clonotype was seen more than once but under ten times. The V gene is TRBV10-3, the J gene TRBJ2-5, with 9 bases identical to TRBD2. Germline V lookup: CDR1 ENHRY, CDR2 SYGVKD. CDR3 size: 17 residues. V trimming: 2 bases; J trimming: 4 bases; junction bases outside the gene matches: 11. The CDR3 loop reads CAISEIIAGEVGETQYF. CDR3 in DNA: TGTGCCATCAGTGAGATTATAGCGGGAGAGGTAGGAGAGACCCAGTACTTC.

This clonotype has at least ten counts. The chain recombines TRBV5-1 with TRBJ2-3; D unresolved. The CDR3 has 14 amino acids. V was pared by 0 bases and J by 0 bases, with 5 bases between. In germline, CDR1 is SGHRS, CDR2 YFSETQ. CDR3 residues: CASSLVASTDTQYF. CDR3 bases: TGCGCCAGCAGCTTGGTTGCGAGCACAGATACGCAGTATTTT.

The table lists this clonotype with many counts. The chain has TRBV11-2 and TRBJ2-1; 8 bases are shared with TRBD1. This CDR3 is built from 15 residues. The V segment lost 1 base and the J segment 6 bases; nucleotides outside the gene matches: 5. In germline, CDR1 is SGHAT, CDR2 FQNNGV. The CDR3 region is CASSLGSTGGNEQFF. In DNA, the CDR3 is TGTGCCAGCAGCTTAGGGTCCACAGGGGGCAATGAGCAGTTCTTC.

This chain links TRBV27 with TRBJ1-5, with D tentatively TRBD1 (5 bases). The ends were cut back, 5 bases at V and 7 bases at J, with 18 bases in the middle. CDR1 MNHEY and CDR2 SMNVEV come from the germline V gene (reference sequence). This CDR3 contains 15 residues. This CDR3 reads CASSDWTGVGQPQHF. CDR3 DNA sequence: TGTGCCAGCAGTGATTGGACGGGGGTGGGGCAGCCCCAGCATTTT.

The J gene is TRBJ2-7, the V gene TRBV11-2; 7 positions agree with TRBD1. Trimming removed 4 bases from V and 2 bases from J; junction bases left unmatched: 8. The CDR3 runs 15 residues. Looked up from germline, CDR1 is SGHAT and CDR2 is FQNNGV. The CDR3 region is CASSYDREFTYEQYF. The CDR3 region has the DNA TGTGCCAGCAGCTACGACAGGGAATTCACCTACGAGCAGTACTTC.

This clonotype appeared a few times. The chain has TRBV10-1 and TRBJ2-2, with 9 bases fitting TRBD2. This CDR3 is 16 amino acids long. CDR1 and CDR2 from the germline V gene are WNHNN and SYGVQD (reference sequence). V lost 3 bases and J lost 4; bases outside the gene matches: 6. The CDR3 spells CASSERLAGSTGELFF. Written as DNA, the CDR3 is TGCGCCAGCAGTGAAAGGCTAGCGGGAAGCACCGGGGAGCTGTTTTTT.

This clonotype was recorded only once. The chain recombines TRBV10-2 with TRBJ1-2, with D possibly TRBD1 on 5 matching bases. V lost 2 bases to trimming and J lost 8 bases, with 21 bases between them. This CDR3 region has 16 residues. CDR1 is WSHSY and CDR2 is SAAADI in the germline V gene. CDR3 sequence (DNA): TGCGCCAGCAGTGAGGGGACGGGTGGCTTGCCGAGCGGCTACACCTTC. Translated: CASSEGTGGLPSGYTF.

Many counts were recorded for this clonotype. The chain combines TRBV30 with TRBJ2-5; TRBD2 matches 13 bases. This CDR3 has 15 amino acids. Germline values: CDR1 GTSNPN, CDR2 SVGIG (reference sequence). The V segment lost 4 bases and the J segment 5 bases; nucleotides outside the gene matches: 7. The CDR3 sequence: CAWNLGTSGKETQYF. In nucleotides, the CDR3 is TGTGCCTGGAATTTGGGGACTAGCGGGAAGGAGACCCAGTACTTC.

V is TRBV30 and J is TRBJ1-2; D is undetermined. The CDR3 spans 10 residues. Germline V gene data show CDR1 as GTSNPN and CDR2 as SVGIG (reference sequence). The V and J ends lost 2 bases and 9 bases respectively, with 7 bases between them. In nucleotides, the CDR3 is TGTGCCTGGAGTCCCGATCGCTACACCTTC. Translation gives CAWSPDRYTF.

This clonotype has a handful of counts. This chain joins TRBV24-1 and TRBJ2-1; 8 nucleotides line up with TRBD1. CDR1 and CDR2 from the germline V gene are KGHDR and SFDVKD. The CDR3 totals 16 residues. Trimming at V came to 3 bases and at J to 4 bases, leaving 7 bases not matched to a gene. The CDR3 DNA follows: TGTGCCACCAGTGATCTCTCACAGGGGGTATACAATGAGCAGTTCTTC. This codes for CATSDLSQGVYNEQFF.

This clonotype has at least ten counts. V gene TRBV7-9 combines with J gene TRBJ2-5, with a tentative D call TRBD2 (7 bases). V was pared by 8 bases and J by 0 bases, with 16 bases between. The CDR3 contains 15 residues. Germline V lookup: CDR1 SEHNR, CDR2 FQNEAQ (reference sequence). The CDR3 coding sequence is TGTGCCAGCGCGAGGAGGGAGGGGGACCAAGAGACCCAGTACTTC. Encoded protein: CASARREGDQETQYF.